The TCR beta chain under discussion was sequenced for a study of human T cells and chemical hapten exposure. Noted time point: patch test 3, about 24 weeks after DPC sensitization. The treatment here: therapeutic diphenylcyclopropenone sensitization with weekly scalp DPC. People who gave samples had alopecia, were 18 to 70 years old, and were suitable for DPC. TCRdb ran MiXCR on the RACE reads and lists one entry per CDR3 protein. There are 85,000 to 100,000 distinct CDR3 sequences in the sample; around a quarter occur only once, and 10% lies in the top ten. This clonotype has more than one count but fewer than ten. This specimen was whole blood, taken in connection with sensitization to the hapten diphenylcyclopropenone (DPC). The sequence was obtained from a man aged 35 to 55 with alopecia areata. Some clones in this sample may be carry-over from other donors' samples.

The CDR3, as DNA: TGCAGCGTTGTACAGGGTCTATATGGCTACACCTTC. This gives the protein CSVVQGLYGYTF. V usage is TRBV29-1 and J usage is TRBJ1-2; a weak D match, TRBD1 (6 bases). Trimming removed 4 bases at V and 5 bases at J, with 11 bases between. The germline CDR1 and CDR2 sequences are SQVTM and ANQGSEA. The CDR3 extends over 12 amino acids.